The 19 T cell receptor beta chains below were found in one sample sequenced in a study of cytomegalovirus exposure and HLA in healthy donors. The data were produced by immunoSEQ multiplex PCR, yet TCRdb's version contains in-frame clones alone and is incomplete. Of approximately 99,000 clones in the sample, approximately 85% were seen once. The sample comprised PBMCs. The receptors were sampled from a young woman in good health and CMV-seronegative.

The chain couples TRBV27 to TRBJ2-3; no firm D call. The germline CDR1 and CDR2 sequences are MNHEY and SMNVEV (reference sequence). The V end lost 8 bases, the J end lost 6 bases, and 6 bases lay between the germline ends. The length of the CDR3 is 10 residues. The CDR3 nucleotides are TGTGCCAGCGGAGATGATACGCAGTATTTT. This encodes CASGDDTQYF.

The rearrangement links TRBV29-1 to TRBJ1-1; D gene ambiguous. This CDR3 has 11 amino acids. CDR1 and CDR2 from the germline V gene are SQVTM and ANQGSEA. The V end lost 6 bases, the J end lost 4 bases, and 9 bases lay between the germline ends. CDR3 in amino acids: CSVPFGTEAFF. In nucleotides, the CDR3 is TGCAGCGTGCCGTTCGGCACTGAAGCTTTCTTT.

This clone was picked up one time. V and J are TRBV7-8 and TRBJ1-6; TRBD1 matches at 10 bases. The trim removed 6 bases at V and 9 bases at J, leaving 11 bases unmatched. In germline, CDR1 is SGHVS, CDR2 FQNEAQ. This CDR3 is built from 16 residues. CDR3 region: CASRRDRGVTFSPLHF. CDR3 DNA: TGTGCCAGCAGACGGGACAGGGGAGTTACTTTTTCACCCCTCCACTTT.

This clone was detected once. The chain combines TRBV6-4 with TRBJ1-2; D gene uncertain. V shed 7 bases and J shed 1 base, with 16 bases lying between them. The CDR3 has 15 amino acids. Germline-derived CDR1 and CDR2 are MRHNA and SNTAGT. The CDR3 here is CASKPRLTDNYGYTF. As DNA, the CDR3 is TGTGCCAGCAAACCTCGACTGACTGATAACTATGGCTACACCTTC.

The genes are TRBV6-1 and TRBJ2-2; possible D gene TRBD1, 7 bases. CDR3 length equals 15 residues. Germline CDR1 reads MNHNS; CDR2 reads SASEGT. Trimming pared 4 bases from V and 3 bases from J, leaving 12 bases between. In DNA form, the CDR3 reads TGTGCCAGCAGTGGGGTCAGGGGGGACACCGGGGAGCTGTTTTTT. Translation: CASSGVRGDTGELFF.

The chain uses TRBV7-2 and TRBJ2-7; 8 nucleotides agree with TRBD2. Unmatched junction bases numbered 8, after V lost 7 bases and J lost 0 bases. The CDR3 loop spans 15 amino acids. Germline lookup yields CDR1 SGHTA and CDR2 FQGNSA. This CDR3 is CASTRGGGYSYEQYF. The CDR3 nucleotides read TGTGCCAGCACCCGAGGCGGGGGGTACTCCTACGAGCAGTACTTC.

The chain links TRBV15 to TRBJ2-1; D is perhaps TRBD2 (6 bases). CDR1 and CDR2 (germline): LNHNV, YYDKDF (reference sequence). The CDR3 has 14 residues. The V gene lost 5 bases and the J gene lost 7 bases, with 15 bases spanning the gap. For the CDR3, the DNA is TGTGCCACCAGCTGGGGAAGGGCGGGGAATGAGCAGTTCTTC. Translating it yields CATSWGRAGNEQFF.

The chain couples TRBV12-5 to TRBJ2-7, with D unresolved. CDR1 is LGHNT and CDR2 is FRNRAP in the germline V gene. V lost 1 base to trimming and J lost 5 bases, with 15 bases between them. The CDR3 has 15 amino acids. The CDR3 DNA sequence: TGTGCTAGTGGTTTGGAGAACACCCCACAACACGAGCAGTACTTC. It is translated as CASGLENTPQHEQYF.

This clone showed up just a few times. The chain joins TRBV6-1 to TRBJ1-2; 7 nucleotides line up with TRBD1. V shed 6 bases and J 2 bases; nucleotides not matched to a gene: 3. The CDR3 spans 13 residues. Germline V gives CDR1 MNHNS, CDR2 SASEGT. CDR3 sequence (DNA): TGTGCCAGCAGCCCACAGGGGAACTATGGCTACACCTTC. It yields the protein CASSPQGNYGYTF.

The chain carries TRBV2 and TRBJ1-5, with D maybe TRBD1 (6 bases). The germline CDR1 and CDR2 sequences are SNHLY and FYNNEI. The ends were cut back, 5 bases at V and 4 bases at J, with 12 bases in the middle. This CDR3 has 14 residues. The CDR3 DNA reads TGTGCCAGCAGTTTGGGGGCCTCTAATCAGCCCCAGCATTTT. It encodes CASSLGASNQPQHF.

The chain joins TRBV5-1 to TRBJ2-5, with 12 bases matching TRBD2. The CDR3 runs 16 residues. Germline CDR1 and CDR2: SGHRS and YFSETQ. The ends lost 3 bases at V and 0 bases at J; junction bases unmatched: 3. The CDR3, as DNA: TGCGCCAGCAGCTCAACTAGCGGGGGGTACCAAGAGACCCAGTACTTC. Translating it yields CASSSTSGGYQETQYF.

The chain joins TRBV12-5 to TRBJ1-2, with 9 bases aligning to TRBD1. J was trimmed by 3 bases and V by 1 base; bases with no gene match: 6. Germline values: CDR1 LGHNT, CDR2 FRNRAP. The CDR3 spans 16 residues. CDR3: CASGLADRGVYYGYTF. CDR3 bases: TGTGCTAGTGGTTTGGCTGACAGGGGGGTCTACTATGGCTACACCTTC.

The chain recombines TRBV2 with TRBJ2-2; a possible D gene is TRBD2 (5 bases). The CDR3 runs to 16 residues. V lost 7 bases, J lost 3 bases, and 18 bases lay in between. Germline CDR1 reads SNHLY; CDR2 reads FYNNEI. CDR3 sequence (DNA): TGTGCCAGCACTCAAGAGGGTTTCGACGACACCGGGGAGCTGTTTTTT. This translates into CASTQEGFDDTGELFF.

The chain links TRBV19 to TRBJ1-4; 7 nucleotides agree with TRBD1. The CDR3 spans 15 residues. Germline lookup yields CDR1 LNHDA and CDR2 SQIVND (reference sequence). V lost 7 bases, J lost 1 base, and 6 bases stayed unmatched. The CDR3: CASKADRETNEKLFF. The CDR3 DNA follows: TGTGCCAGTAAAGCCGACAGGGAAACTAATGAAAAACTGTTTTTT.

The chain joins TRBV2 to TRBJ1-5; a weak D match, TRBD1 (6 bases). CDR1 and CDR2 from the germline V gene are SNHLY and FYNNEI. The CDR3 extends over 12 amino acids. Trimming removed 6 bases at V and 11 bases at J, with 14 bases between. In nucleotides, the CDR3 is TGTGCCAGCAGCGAACAGGGTACGGCCCAGCATTTT. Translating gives CASSEQGTAQHF.

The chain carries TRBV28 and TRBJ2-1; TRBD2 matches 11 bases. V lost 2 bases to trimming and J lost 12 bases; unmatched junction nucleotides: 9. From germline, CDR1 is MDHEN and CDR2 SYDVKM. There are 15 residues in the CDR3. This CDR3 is CASSLTGPLAGVQFF. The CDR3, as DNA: TGTGCCAGCAGTTTAACCGGCCCACTAGCGGGGGTGCAGTTCTTC.

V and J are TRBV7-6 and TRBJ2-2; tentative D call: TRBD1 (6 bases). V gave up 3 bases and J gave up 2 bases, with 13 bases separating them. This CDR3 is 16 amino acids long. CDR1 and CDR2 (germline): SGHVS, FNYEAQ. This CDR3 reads CASSFYSGANTGELFF. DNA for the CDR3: TGTGCCAGCAGCTTTTATTCAGGGGCCAACACCGGGGAGCTGTTTTTT.

Here the CDR3 DNA reads TGTGCCAGCAGTTCAGGGGGCTGGACTGAAGCTTTCTTT. Its translation: CASSSGGWTEAFF. The chain carries TRBV6-5 and TRBJ1-1; 8 bases agree with TRBD1. Germline V gene data show CDR1 as MNHEY and CDR2 as SVGAGI. With 4 bases clipped from V and 5 bases from J, the junction kept 3 bases outside the gene matches. There are 13 residues in the CDR3.

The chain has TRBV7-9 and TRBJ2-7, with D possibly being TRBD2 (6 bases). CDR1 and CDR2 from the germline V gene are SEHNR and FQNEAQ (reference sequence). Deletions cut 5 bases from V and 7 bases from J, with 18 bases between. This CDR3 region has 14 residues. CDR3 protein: CASSLPSARGEQYF. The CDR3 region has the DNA TGTGCCAGCAGCCTGCCTAGCGCCCGTGGGGAGCAGTACTTC.